The rows below give T cell receptor beta chains drawn from one sample of a study of molecular identifiers for immune sequencing clone quantification. One entry per CDR3 protein, called by TCRdb with MiXCR from the PCR reads. Among fewer than 350,000 distinct CDR3 sequences listed, about 22% were seen once. Material for sequencing was naive CD8+ T cells from blood, with Jurkat cell RNA spiked in. The receptor source for this set is a human donor in good health. Some libraries in this study had Jurkat cell RNA spiked in. CDR3s include the opening cysteine and the closing phenylalanine or tryptophan. The order of the fields is clone size, D gene, V gene, J gene, CDR3 length, CDR3 DNA, CDR3 protein. D genes are given only for firm matches. Some rows mark clone size as missing; the rest say once, few, many or name a class of expanded clone.

clone size: many
D gene: NA
V gene: TRBV7-2
J gene: TRBJ1-5
CDR3 length: 13
CDR3 DNA: TGTGCCAGCAGCTTAGGGGCGCGTCAGCCCCAGCATTTT
CDR3 protein: CASSLGARQPQHF

clone size: NA
D gene: NA
V gene: TRBV7-6
J gene: TRBJ1-5
CDR3 length: 18
CDR3 DNA: TGTGCCAGCAGCTTAAGAGCCTGGGGAGGGTCTAGCAATCAGCCCCAGCATTTT
CDR3 protein: CASSLRAWGGSSNQPQHF

clone size: NA
D gene: NA
V gene: TRBV7-7
J gene: TRBJ1-2
CDR3 length: 12
CDR3 DNA: TGTGCTAACTCGACAGAGAACTATGGCTACACCTTC
CDR3 protein: CANSTENYGYTF

clone size: few
D gene: TRBD1
V gene: TRBV7-9
J gene: TRBJ1-3
CDR3 length: 20
CDR3 DNA: TGTGCCAGCAGCTTATCAATACAGGGGGCGACCATCAGCTCTGGAAACACCATATATTTT
CDR3 protein: CASSLSIQGATISSGNTIYF

clone size: many
D gene: TRBD2
V gene: TRBV13
J gene: TRBJ2-7
CDR3 length: 14
CDR3 DNA: TGTGCCAGCAGTTTACTAGCGGGGGCTTCCGAGCAGTACTTC
CDR3 protein: CASSLLAGASEQYF

clone size: NA
D gene: NA
V gene: TRBV12-3/TRBV12-4
J gene: TRBJ2-7
CDR3 length: 13
CDR3 DNA: TGTGCCAGTGCAGGGGACGGAACCTACGAGCAGTACTTC
CDR3 protein: CASAGDGTYEQYF

clone size: many
D gene: NA
V gene: TRBV19
J gene: TRBJ2-1
CDR3 length: 14
CDR3 DNA: TGTGCCAGTAGTATAGGTCTCCTCCACAATGAGCAGTTCTTC
CDR3 protein: CASSIGLLHNEQFF

clone size: many
D gene: TRBD1
V gene: TRBV2
J gene: TRBJ1-2
CDR3 length: 15
CDR3 DNA: TGTGCCAGCAGTGAGGGGACAGGGGGCTACTATGGCTACACCTTC
CDR3 protein: CASSEGTGGYYGYTF

clone size: few
D gene: NA
V gene: TRBV12-3/TRBV12-4
J gene: TRBJ2-7
CDR3 length: 13
CDR3 DNA: TGTGCCAGCAGCCGCGGGGCCGCCTACGAGCAGTACTTC
CDR3 protein: CASSRGAAYEQYF

clone size: many
D gene: NA
V gene: TRBV5-1
J gene: TRBJ2-7
CDR3 length: 15
CDR3 DNA: TGCGCCAGCAGCTGGATCGGGGACAACTCCTACGAGCAGTACTTC
CDR3 protein: CASSWIGDNSYEQYF